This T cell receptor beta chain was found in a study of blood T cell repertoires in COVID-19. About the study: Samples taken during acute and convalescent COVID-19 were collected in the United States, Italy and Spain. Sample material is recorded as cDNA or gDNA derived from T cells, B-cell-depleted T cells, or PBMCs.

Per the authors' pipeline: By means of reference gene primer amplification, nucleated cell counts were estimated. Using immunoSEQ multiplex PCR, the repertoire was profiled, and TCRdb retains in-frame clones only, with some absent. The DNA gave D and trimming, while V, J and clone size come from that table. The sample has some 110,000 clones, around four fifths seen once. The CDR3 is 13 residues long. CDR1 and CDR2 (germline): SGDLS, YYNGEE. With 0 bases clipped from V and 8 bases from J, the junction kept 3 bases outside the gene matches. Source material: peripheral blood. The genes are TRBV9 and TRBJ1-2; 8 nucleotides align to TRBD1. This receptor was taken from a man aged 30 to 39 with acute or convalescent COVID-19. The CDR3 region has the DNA TGTGCCAGCAGCGTAGGGACAGGGATCGGCTACACCTTC. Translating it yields CASSVGTGIGYTF.